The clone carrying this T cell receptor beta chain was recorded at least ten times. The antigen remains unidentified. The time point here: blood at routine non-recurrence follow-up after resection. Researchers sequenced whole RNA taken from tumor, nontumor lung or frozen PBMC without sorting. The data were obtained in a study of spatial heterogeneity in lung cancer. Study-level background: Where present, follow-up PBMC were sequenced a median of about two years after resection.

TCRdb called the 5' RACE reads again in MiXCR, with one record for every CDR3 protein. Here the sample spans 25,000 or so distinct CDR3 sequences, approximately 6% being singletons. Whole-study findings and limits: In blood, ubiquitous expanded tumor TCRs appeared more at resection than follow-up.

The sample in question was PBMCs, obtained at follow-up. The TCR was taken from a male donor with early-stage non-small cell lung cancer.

CDR3 in amino acids: CASSIGSTNEKLFF. Written as DNA, the CDR3 is TGTGCCAGCAGCATAGGGAGTACTAATGAAAAACTGTTTTTT. The chain has TRBV7-2 and TRBJ1-4; D gene uncertain. The V and J ends lost 5 bases and 2 bases respectively, with 9 bases between them. CDR1 SGHTA and CDR2 FQGNSA come from the germline V gene. CDR3 length: 14 residues.